The text below deals with one TCR beta chain. The antigen is not known. This specimen comes from a study of monozygotic twins with cystic fibrosis. Overall study results and limits: Monozygotic CF twins shared more identical nucleotide clonotypes than unrelated patients. Low clonality (median roughly 0.0087) suggested a mostly naive repertoire.

Using immunoSEQ multiplex PCR, the repertoire was profiled, and TCRdb retains in-frame clones only, with some absent. The sample comprises tens of thousands of clones, just over 65% of which are singletons, and less than 0.9% rests with the top ten. Germline V gene sequence: CDR1 SGHNT, CDR2 YYREEE (reference sequence). Trimming shortened V by 4 bases and J by 1 base, and 14 bases separated the two germline ends. There are 15 residues in the CDR3. This sequence joins TRBV5-4 and TRBJ1-1; D is unclear. Sequenced: blood. This sequence was found in a girl aged 5-17 years with cystic fibrosis. This chain's CDR3 is CASSPRVERNTEAFF. For the CDR3, the DNA is TGTGCCAGCAGCCCGAGGGTGGAGAGGAACACTGAAGCTTTCTTT.